The rows below give T cell receptor beta chains drawn from one sample of a study of T-cell memory formation after mild COVID-19. Each CDR3 protein gets one entry after TCRdb re-called the 5' RACE reads with MiXCR. The sample lists 500,000 to 650,000 distinct CDR3 sequences; about 22% were seen once. The sequencing sample was made of PBMCs or a T cell subset sorted from them (not recorded which). These receptors all come from an adult woman who had mild COVID-19 (a few samples of this study predate the infection). Cell type and time point are not known. Each CDR3 is given with its conserved first and last residue. A D gene is named only where the DNA matches it firmly. Only part of the rows carry a size: once, few, many, or a class if the clone is expanded.

CSARVGGSNTEAFF TGCAGTGCTAGAGTAGGGGGGTCGAACACTGAAGCTTTCTTT TRBJ1-1 TRBV20-1 NA NA
CASSLTGGIQPQHF TGTGCCAGCAGTTTGACAGGGGGGATTCAGCCCCAGCATTTT TRBJ1-5 TRBV12-3/TRBV12-4 TRBD1 few
CASTGTGDFGYTF TGTGCCAGCACGGGAACGGGAGATTTTGGCTACACCTTC TRBJ1-2 TRBV11-2 NA few
CASRTNSGGGDTQYF TGTGCCAGCAGGACCAATAGCGGGGGAGGAGATACGCAGTATTTT TRBJ2-3 TRBV2 TRBD2 NA
CAISEGSNYGCTF TGTGCCATCAGTGAGGGCAGCAACTATGGCTGCACCTTC TRBJ1-2 TRBV10-3 NA NA
CASSLLVTSGSSSYEQYF TGTGCCAGCAGCTTGCTCGTCACTAGCGGGAGTTCGTCCTACGAGCAGTACTTC TRBJ2-7 TRBV7-9 TRBD2 NA
CASSFLGTESYNEQFF TGTGCCAGCAGTTTCTTAGGGACCGAGTCCTACAATGAGCAGTTCTTC TRBJ2-1 TRBV27 NA few
CASSEDMGTQTQYF TGTGCCAGCAGTGAGGACATGGGGACTCAGACCCAGTACTTC TRBJ2-5 TRBV2 NA NA
CASSLTSNYGYTF TGTGCCAGCAGTTTAACCTCTAACTATGGCTACACCTTC TRBJ1-2 TRBV12-3/TRBV12-4 NA many
CASSLASGTGWSEQYF TGCGCCAGCAGCTTGGCCTCCGGGACAGGGTGGTCCGAGCAGTACTTC TRBJ2-7 TRBV5-1 TRBD1 many
CASSVQGVHSNYGYTF TGTGCCAGTAGTGTTCAAGGGGTACATTCTAACTATGGCTACACCTTC TRBJ1-2 TRBV19 NA few
CASSSIVRVPSAYEQYF TGTGCCAGCAGCTCTATCGTCCGGGTCCCAAGTGCCTACGAGCAGTACTTC TRBJ2-7 TRBV11-2 NA NA
CASSQDQGNSPLHF TGTGCCAGCAGCCAAGACCAGGGAAATTCACCCCTCCACTTT TRBJ1-6 TRBV4-2 NA NA
CANSSVKGTANEQFF TGTGCCAACAGTTCAGTTAAGGGGACAGCGAATGAGCAGTTCTTC TRBJ2-1 TRBV11-2 TRBD1 NA
CASRSDRTYEQYF TGTGCCAGCAGGAGCGACAGAACCTACGAGCAGTACTTC TRBJ2-7 TRBV6-6 NA once
CAISEGDRGAYEQYF TGTGCCATCAGTGAGGGGGACAGGGGTGCCTACGAGCAGTACTTC TRBJ2-7 TRBV10-3 TRBD1 NA
CASSFPSGELFF TGTGCCAGCAGCTTTCCAAGCGGGGAGCTGTTTTTT TRBJ2-2 TRBV7-9 NA NA
CASSVVTGPTEAFF TGTGCCAGCAGCGTAGTGACGGGGCCCACTGAAGCTTTCTTT TRBJ1-1 TRBV9 NA NA
CASSHQERQTGELFF TGTGCCAGCAGCCACCAGGAACGACAAACCGGGGAGCTGTTTTTT TRBJ2-2 TRBV4-2 NA many
CAIRGDRGQDLLGYTF TGTGCCATCAGAGGGGACAGGGGGCAGGACCTGCTTGGCTACACCTTC TRBJ1-2 TRBV10-3 TRBD1 NA
CASSLRLLRGTPYNSPLHF TGTGCCAGCAGTCTCCGCCTTCTGCGGGGCACCCCTTATAATTCACCCCTCCACTTT TRBJ1-6 TRBV6-5 NA NA
CASRYQGSTDTQYF TGCGCCAGCAGGTATCAGGGTAGCACAGATACGCAGTATTTT TRBJ2-3 TRBV5-1 NA few
CASSNTGYEQYF TGTGCCAGCAGCAACACAGGGTACGAGCAGTACTTC TRBJ2-7 TRBV5-4 NA few
CASSVGTGNSPLHF TGTGCCAGCAGCGTCGGGACCGGGAATTCACCCCTCCACTTT TRBJ1-6 TRBV9 NA few
CASSSGGTYIYEQYF TGTGCCAGCAGTAGCGGGGGTACATACATCTACGAGCAGTACTTC TRBJ2-7 TRBV7-9 TRBD2 few
CASSYLGQGSEQYF TGTGCCAGCAGTTACCTAGGACAGGGCAGCGAGCAGTACTTC TRBJ2-7 TRBV27 TRBD1 NA
CSVVPTGGSTDTQYF TGCAGCGTTGTTCCCACAGGTGGAAGTACAGATACGCAGTATTTT TRBJ2-3 TRBV29-1 NA few
CASSLGTSTWTDTQYF TGTGCCAGCAGTTTAGGGACTAGCACTTGGACAGATACGCAGTATTTT TRBJ2-3 TRBV12-3/TRBV12-4 TRBD2 few
CATGLDRGLTGELFF TGTGCCACCGGACTGGACAGGGGGCTCACCGGGGAGCTGTTTTTT TRBJ2-2 TRBV24-1 TRBD1 few
CASSPILTEAFF TGTGCCAGCAGCCCAATCCTCACTGAAGCTTTCTTT TRBJ1-1 TRBV11-2 NA few
CASRDARAGYNEQFF TGCGCCAGCCGGGACGCCAGGGCAGGCTACAATGAGCAGTTCTTC TRBJ2-1 TRBV5-1 NA few
CSARDPRGGSYEQYF TGCAGTGCTAGAGACCCCAGGGGAGGGTCCTACGAGCAGTACTTC TRBJ2-7 TRBV20-1 NA few
CASSQAGGQTSYEQYF TGTGCCAGCAGCCAAGCAGGGGGACAGACGTCCTACGAGCAGTACTTC TRBJ2-7 TRBV3-1 TRBD1 few
CASRTGGNPYEQYF TGTGCCAGCAGGACAGGGGGAAACCCCTACGAGCAGTACTTC TRBJ2-7 TRBV12-3/TRBV12-4 TRBD1 NA
CAWSQGLPGNTIYF TGTGCCTGGAGCCAGGGGTTGCCTGGAAACACCATATATTTT TRBJ1-3 TRBV30 NA NA
CASSLGVGDEQFF TGTGCCAGCAGCCTGGGTGTCGGGGACGAGCAGTTCTTC TRBJ2-1 TRBV3-1 NA NA
CASSQLGGWDNEQFF TGTGCCAGCAGCCAACTCGGGGGGTGGGACAATGAGCAGTTCTTC TRBJ2-1 TRBV6-5 TRBD2 once
CASIDGYTF TGCGCCAGCATCGATGGCTACACCTTC TRBJ1-2 TRBV5-1 NA NA
CASRTGPRIDTQYF TGTGCCAGCCGTACAGGGCCCCGGATAGATACGCAGTATTTT TRBJ2-3 TRBV2 NA NA
CSVTSFYEQYF TGCAGCGTAACTTCCTTCTACGAGCAGTACTTC TRBJ2-7 TRBV29-1 NA few
CASSYEAYEQYF TGCGCCAGCAGCTATGAGGCCTACGAGCAGTACTTC TRBJ2-7 TRBV5-1 NA many